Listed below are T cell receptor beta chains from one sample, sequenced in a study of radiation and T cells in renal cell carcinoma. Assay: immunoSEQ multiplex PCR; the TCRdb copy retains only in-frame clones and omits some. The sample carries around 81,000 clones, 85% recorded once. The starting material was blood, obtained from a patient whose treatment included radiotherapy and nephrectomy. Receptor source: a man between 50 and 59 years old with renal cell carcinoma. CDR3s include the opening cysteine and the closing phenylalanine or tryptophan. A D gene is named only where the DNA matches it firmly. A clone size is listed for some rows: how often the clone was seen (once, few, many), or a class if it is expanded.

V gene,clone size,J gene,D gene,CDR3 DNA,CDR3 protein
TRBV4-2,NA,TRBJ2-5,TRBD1,TGTGCCAGCAGCCAAGATCGGCTGGGACAGGGGATGGAGACCCAGTACTTC,CASSQDRLGQGMETQYF
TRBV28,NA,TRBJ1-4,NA,TGTGCCAGCAGTGCAATGGGGGATAATGAAAAACTGTTTTTT,CASSAMGDNEKLFF
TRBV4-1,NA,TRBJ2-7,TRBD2,TGCGCCAGCAGCCCCTTCGGACTAGCGGCCTACGAGCAGTACTTC,CASSPFGLAAYEQYF
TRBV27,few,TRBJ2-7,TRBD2,TGTGCCAGCAGTCCGACTAGCGGGGTTATCTACGAGCAGTACTTC,CASSPTSGVIYEQYF
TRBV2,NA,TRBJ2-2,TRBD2,TGTGCCAGCAGTGTACTAGCGGGGGCCGGGGAGCTGTTTTTT,CASSVLAGAGELFF
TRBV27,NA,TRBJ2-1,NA,TGTGCCAGCAGGGACCCATACTCCTACAATGAGCAGTTCTTC,CASRDPYSYNEQFF
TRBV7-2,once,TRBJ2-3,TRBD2,TGTGCCAGCAGCCCCCAAGGACTAGCTGGTACGCAGTATTTT,CASSPQGLAGTQYF
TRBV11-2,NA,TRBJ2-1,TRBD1,TGTGCCAGCAGCTCACCGAAAACAGGGGGCGACGGCAATGAGCAGTTCTTC,CASSSPKTGGDGNEQFF
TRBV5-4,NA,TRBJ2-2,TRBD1,TGTGCCAGCAGCGAGCGACAGGGCTCCGGGGAGCTGTTTTTT,CASSERQGSGELFF
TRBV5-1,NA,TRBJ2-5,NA,TGCGCCAGCAGCGAAATCCCTAAAGAGACCCAGTACTTC,CASSEIPKETQYF
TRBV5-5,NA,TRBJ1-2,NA,TGTGCCAGCAGCTTGGTGGGGAGGGCCGATGGGGGCTACACCTTC,CASSLVGRADGGYTF
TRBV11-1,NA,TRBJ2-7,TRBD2,TGTGCCAGCAGCTTCTCCGGGACTAGCGTGGGGGAGCAGTACTTC,CASSFSGTSVGEQYF